This T cell receptor beta chain stems from a study of lymphopenia after photon versus proton radiotherapy. Between the trimmed V and J ends, which lost 4 bases and 7 bases, there was a span of 10 bases. The CDR3 sequence is 13 residues long. Germline V gene data show CDR1 as PRHDT and CDR2 as FYEKMQ (reference sequence). TCRdb keeps only in-frame clones here, not all; method: immunoSEQ multiplex PCR. The sample has around 55,000 clones; roughly 84% are singletons. The starting material was peripheral blood, obtained from a patient treated with proton-based radiotherapy. The J gene is TRBJ2-2, the V gene TRBV13; the D gene is possibly TRBD1 (5 bases). The source is a man aged 55 to 69 with pancreatic cancer. CDR3 DNA: TGTGCCAGCAGCTCCAGGGTGGTCGGGGAGCTGTTTTTT. The encoded protein is CASSSRVVGELFF.